Below are 26 T cell receptor beta chains sequenced from a single sample in a study of CD8 T cells in ankylosing spondylitis. Using its own MiXCR run on the 5' RACE reads, TCRdb lists one record per CDR3 protein. This table has 80,000 to 100,000 distinct CDR3 sequences, 8.5% to 9% appearing once. The specimen sequenced was blood, either unsorted or a sorted T cell fraction (not recorded which). All receptors come from a male donor with ankylosing spondylitis or in good health (not recorded which).

This clonotype was picked up many times. The chain employs TRBV6-1 and TRBJ2-7, with TRBD1 identical over 9 bases. J lost 2 bases, V lost 7 bases, and 12 bases had no gene match. CDR3 length: 16 amino acids. The germline V gene encodes CDR1 MNHNS and CDR2 SASEGT. DNA of the CDR3: TGTGCCAGCAAGAAGCGCACAGGACAGGGGACCTACGAGCAGTACTTC. It codes for CASKKRTGQGTYEQYF.

The sample holds many counts of this clonotype. J is TRBJ2-7 and V is TRBV4-2; 10 bases are a match to TRBD1. Germline V gives CDR1 LGHNA, CDR2 YNFKEQ. The trim removed 3 bases at V and 3 bases at J, leaving 8 bases unmatched. The CDR3 sequence is 16 residues long. DNA of the CDR3: TGTGCCAGCAGCCAGGCTCGACAGGGGGCCTACTACGAGCAGTACTTC. Protein sequence: CASSQARQGAYYEQYF.

This clonotype was observed at least ten times. The chain uses TRBV7-2 and TRBJ2-3; D not certain. Germline V gene data show CDR1 as SGHTA and CDR2 as FQGNSA. Trimming cost V 1 base and J 3 bases, with 5 bases left between them. CDR3 length: 13 amino acids. CDR3 in DNA: TGTGCCAGCAGCTTAGGACTGACAGATACGCAGTATTTT. Its translation is CASSLGLTDTQYF. Full variable domain (remainder filled in from reference TRBV7-2 and TRBJ2-3): GAGVSQSPSNKVTEKGKDVELRCDPISGHTALYWYRQSLGQGLEFLIYFQGNSAPDKSGLPSDRFSAERTGGSVSTLTIQRTQQEDSAVYLCASSLGLTDTQYFGPGTRLTVL.

This clonotype was observed at least ten times. J is TRBJ1-6 and V is TRBV30; D is unresolved. Deletions cut 4 bases from V and 10 bases from J, with 20 bases between. Per germline, CDR1 GTSNPN and CDR2 SVGIG (reference sequence). The CDR3 spans 15 residues. The CDR3 protein is CAWTRVSGVGSPLHF. The DNA of the CDR3 is TGTGCCTGGACCCGCGTCAGCGGGGTTGGGTCACCCCTCCACTTT.

This clonotype was found a few times. The V gene is TRBV28, the J gene TRBJ1-2; D gene ambiguous. The V end was cut by 2 bases, the J end by 7 bases, with 11 bases between. The CDR3 covers 13 residues. Germline values: CDR1 MDHEN, CDR2 SYDVKM. The CDR3 sequence is CASSLRVMSGYTF. The CDR3 DNA reads as TGTGCCAGCAGTTTACGGGTTATGAGTGGCTACACCTTC.

This clonotype appeared many times. The gene calls are TRBV12-3 or TRBV12-4 and TRBJ2-7; D call uncertain. The V and J ends lost 6 bases and 2 bases respectively, with 5 bases between them. The CDR3 covers 11 residues. CDR3 DNA sequence: TGTGCCAGCAGGCTGACCTACGAGCAGTACTTC. Its protein is CASRLTYEQYF.

In its sample, this clonotype was seen many times. The chain has TRBV14 and TRBJ1-2; D is uncertain. The V gene lost 2 bases and the J gene lost 10 bases, with 17 bases spanning the gap. CDR3 length: 14 amino acids. CDR1 is SGHDN, CDR2 FVKESK, per germline. CDR3 protein: CASSQWASPYYYTF. The CDR3 DNA sequence: TGTGCCAGCAGCCAATGGGCCTCCCCATACTACTACACCTTC.

In DNA, the CDR3 is TGTGCCAGCAGTGTGACAGTGGGAGGAGGTTCACCCCTCCACTTT. Translating it yields CASSVTVGGGSPLHF. The chain joins TRBV2 to TRBJ1-6; TRBD1 is a possible D gene (5 bases). Germline V gene lookup returns CDR1 SNHLY and CDR2 FYNNEI. The germline V and J ends were trimmed by 4 bases and 9 bases, with 16 bases remaining between them. The CDR3 totals 15 residues.

This clonotype was recorded at least ten times. J is TRBJ2-7 and V is TRBV7-3; 8 positions agree with TRBD2. V lost 1 base, J lost 4 bases, and 6 bases stayed unmatched. The CDR3 has 15 residues. Germline V lookup: CDR1 SGHTA, CDR2 FQGTGA. CDR3 nucleotides: TGTGCCAGCAGCTTAAGTAGCGGGGAAGTTTACGAGCAGTACTTC. It encodes CASSLSSGEVYEQYF.

Ten or more counts support this clonotype. The chain is built from TRBV10-3 and TRBJ1-5; D gene unclear. V was shortened by 0 bases and J by 4 bases, with 10 bases between the two germline ends. Germline CDR1 and CDR2: ENHRY and SYGVKD. The CDR3 has 15 residues. The chain's CDR3 is CAISESTDGNQPQHF. The CDR3 nucleotides read TGTGCCATCAGTGAGTCCACAGACGGTAATCAGCCCCAGCATTTT.

Ten or more counts support this clonotype. The chain is built from TRBV28 and TRBJ1-4; 9 bases line up with TRBD1. The CDR3 is 18 amino acids. Germline values: CDR1 MDHEN, CDR2 SYDVKM. The ends lost 3 bases at V and 3 bases at J; junction bases unmatched: 11. CDR3 nucleotides: TGTGCCAGCAGTTTTACAGGGGGCATATCAGATCCTAATGAAAAACTGTTTTTT. It yields the protein CASSFTGGISDPNEKLFF.

This clonotype occurred once. A read error may explain this, as a much larger clone is one base away. The chain links TRBV20-1 to TRBJ1-2; no clear D gene. CDR3 length equals 14 residues. The germline gives CDR1 DFQATT, CDR2 SNEGSKA (reference sequence). Deletions cut 0 bases from V and 3 bases from J, with 11 bases between. The CDR3 sequence: CSAREETRDYGYTF. CDR3 coding DNA: TGCAGTGCTAGAGAGGAGACCCGGGACTATGGCTACACCTTC.

This clonotype was seen at least ten times. The J gene is TRBJ2-7, the V gene TRBV6-2 or TRBV6-3, with D maybe TRBD1 (6 bases). Trimming shortened V by 6 bases and J by 2 bases, and 17 bases separated the two germline ends. CDR1 and CDR2 (germline): MNHEY, SVGEGT. The CDR3 is made up of 15 amino acids. Here the CDR3 reads CASRTRTELPYEQYF. The CDR3 DNA is TGTGCCAGCAGGACACGGACAGAACTTCCCTACGAGCAGTACTTC.

This clonotype has a count of ten or more. The V and J genes are TRBV9 and TRBJ2-1; no clear D gene. Trimming removed 3 bases from V and 4 bases from J, with 5 bases in between. The CDR3 covers 12 residues. CDR1 and CDR2 (germline): SGDLS, YYNGEE. Written as DNA, the CDR3 is TGTGCCAGCAGCGACAGTTACAATGAGCAGTTCTTC. It encodes CASSDSYNEQFF. The whole variable domain, filled in from reference TRBV9 and TRBJ2-1, reads DSGVTQTPKHLITATGQRVTLRCSPRSGDLSVYWYQQSLDQGLQFLIQYYNGEERAKGNILERFSAQQFPDLHSELNLSSLELGDSALYFCASSDSYNEQFFGPGTRLTVL.

The V call is TRBV4-1, the J call TRBJ1-5; the D gene is possibly TRBD1 (6 bases). Trimming removed 4 bases from V and 4 bases from J, with 23 bases in between. The V gene's germline CDR1 is MGHRA and CDR2 YSYEKL. There are 18 residues in the CDR3. The CDR3 spells CASSRSTGILGGNQPQHF. In DNA form, the CDR3 reads TGCGCCAGCAGCCGATCCACAGGGATCCTGGGGGGAAATCAGCCCCAGCATTTT.

This clonotype was observed at least ten times. This rearrangement joins TRBV20-1 to TRBJ1-1; D gene ambiguous. CDR1 and CDR2 (germline): DFQATT, SNEGSKA (reference sequence). Deletions cut 0 bases from V and 4 bases from J, with 12 bases between. This CDR3 region has 14 residues. The CDR3 reads CSARDLTRGTEAFF. In DNA, the CDR3 is TGCAGTGCTAGAGATCTGACCCGTGGCACTGAAGCTTTCTTT.

The chain links TRBV10-3 to TRBJ2-3; D is tentatively TRBD1 or TRBD2 (5 bases each). CDR1 and CDR2 from the germline V gene are ENHRY and SYGVKD. The CDR3 spans 16 residues. The V and J ends lost 2 bases and 3 bases respectively, with 15 bases between them. The CDR3 sequence is CAISERGTEPTDTQYF. The CDR3 DNA reads TGTGCCATCAGTGAGCGAGGGACCGAGCCTACAGATACGCAGTATTTT.

This clonotype showed up many times. No conserved phenylalanine or tryptophan is present at the end of the CDR3, so a read error is the likely explanation. It is unclear where the CDR3 begins or ends on the DNA, so no DNA is shown, and the CDR3 is as TCRdb lists it. The chain is built from TRBV28 and TRBJ2-5; TRBD2, the D gene given by the table, was not confirmed from the DNA. Ends included, the CDR3 has 13 residues. Germline CDR1 MDHEN, CDR2 SYDVKM. CDR3 amino acids: CASSFELAGALMV.

The chain is built from TRBV7-3 and TRBJ2-5, with a possible D match to TRBD2 (5 bases). The length of the CDR3 is 13 residues. V was trimmed by 5 bases and J by 5 bases, leaving 12 bases between them. Germline V CDR1 and CDR2: SGHTA, FQGTGA. The CDR3 DNA reads as TGTGCCAGCAGCGCCGGGGTTTACGAGACCCAGTACTTC. This translates into CASSAGVYETQYF.

This clonotype was observed many times. The CDR3 nucleotides are TGTGCCATCAGTGAGTCAAACCACAATAATGAAAAACTGTTTTTT. Amino acid sequence: CAISESNHNNEKLFF. The genes are TRBV10-3 and TRBJ1-4; D is ambiguous. The V and J ends lost 0 bases and 4 bases respectively, with 9 bases between them. The CDR3 is 15 residues long. CDR1 is ENHRY, CDR2 SYGVKD, per germline.

This clonotype was counted at least ten times. The V call is TRBV6-5, the J call TRBJ2-7, with TRBD2 identical over 8 bases. Losses at the gene ends were 2 bases for V and 4 bases for J; bases not matched to a gene: 4. The CDR3 has 14 residues. Per germline, CDR1 MNHEY and CDR2 SVGAGI. The CDR3 bases are TGTGCCAGCAGTTACAGGACTAGCAGATACGAGCAGTACTTC. Translating it yields CASSYRTSRYEQYF.

Turning to this clonotype: A read error may explain this, as a much larger clone is one base away. The rearrangement uses TRBV5-1 and TRBJ1-1; D perhaps matches TRBD1 (6 bases). The CDR3 length is 12 residues. Trimming removed 4 bases from V and 10 bases from J, with 14 bases in between. The germline V gene has CDR1 SGHRS and CDR2 YFSETQ. The CDR3 nucleotides read TGCGCCAGCAGCCATCCAGGGGCTGCAGCTTTCTTT. It is translated as CASSHPGAAAFF.

Ten or more counts support this clonotype. The gene calls are TRBV12-3 or TRBV12-4 and TRBJ2-7, with a possible D match to TRBD2 (5 bases). CDR3 length: 13 residues. V was pared by 6 bases and J by 6 bases, with 15 bases between. In DNA form, the CDR3 reads TGTGCCAGCAGCGGCGGGTACCTCGGCGAGCAGTACTTC. Its protein product is CASSGGYLGEQYF.

This clonotype was found many times. The genes are TRBV5-5 and TRBJ1-6; TRBD1 matches at 9 bases. CDR3 length: 18 residues. With V trimmed by 4 bases and J by 4 bases, 12 bases remained unmatched. The V gene's germline CDR1 is SGHKS and CDR2 YYEKEE (reference sequence). CDR3 sequence (DNA): TGTGCCAGCAGCGCCGGGACAGGGAGAATGGGATATAATTCACCCCTCCACTTT. Its protein product is CASSAGTGRMGYNSPLHF.

This clonotype was recorded at least ten times. The chain carries TRBV2 and TRBJ2-5; unclear D gene. The CDR3 is 12 residues long. Germline CDR1 reads SNHLY; CDR2 reads FYNNEI. Deletions cut 1 base from V and 4 bases from J, with 4 bases between. The CDR3 bases are TGTGCCAGCAGTGAAGAACGAGAGACCCAGTACTTC. Translated, it gives CASSEERETQYF. The full variable domain, with the rest looked up from reference TRBV2 and TRBJ2-5, is EPEVTQTPSHQVTQMGQEVILRCVPISNHLYFYWYRQILGQKVEFLVSFYNNEISEKSEIFDDQFSVERPDGSNFTLKIRSTKLEDSAMYFCASSEERETQYFGPGTRLLVL.

In this sample, this clonotype turned up many times. The rearrangement uses TRBV5-1 and TRBJ1-2; D not resolved. V was shortened by 0 bases and J by 2 bases, with 5 bases between the two germline ends. The CDR3 spans 13 residues. From germline, CDR1 is SGHRS and CDR2 YFSETQ. CDR3 DNA sequence: TGCGCCAGCAGCTTGGTCCTGAACTATGGCTACACCTTC. It translates to CASSLVLNYGYTF.